This entry features one TCR beta chain sequence. Its antigen is undetermined. The data were taken from a study of identifying expanded T cells in peripheral blood. Study-level points and caveats: Over approximately two and four weeks, about 16.4 and 19 clones changed, versus around 1.2 between replicates.

The V and J ends lost 4 bases and 4 bases respectively, with 23 bases between them. CDR3 length equals 17 residues. Germline assignment: CDR1 SQVTM and CDR2 ANQGSEA. Sequenced by immunoSEQ multiplex PCR; TCRdb stores in-frame clones only, minus some. The data contain 100,000 to 150,000 clones, 84% of them singletons. During the collection period, no donor immune events like infections were recorded. This TCR came from a person aged 18-69 years in good health. Sample: blood. The J gene is TRBJ2-1, the V gene TRBV29-1; D unresolved. The CDR3: CSVGALDVSKPYNEQFF. CDR3 nucleotide sequence: TGCAGCGTTGGGGCCCTGGATGTCTCCAAGCCTTACAATGAGCAGTTCTTC.